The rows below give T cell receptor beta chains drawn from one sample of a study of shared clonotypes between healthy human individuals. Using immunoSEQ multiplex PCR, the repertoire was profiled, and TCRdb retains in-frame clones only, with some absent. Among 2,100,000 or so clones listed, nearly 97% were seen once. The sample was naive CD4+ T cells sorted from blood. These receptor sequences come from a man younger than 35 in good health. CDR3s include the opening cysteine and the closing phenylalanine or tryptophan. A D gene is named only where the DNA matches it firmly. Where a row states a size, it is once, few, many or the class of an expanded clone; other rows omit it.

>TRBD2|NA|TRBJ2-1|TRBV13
CASSKGLAVSYNEQFF
TGTGCCAGCAGCAAGGGACTAGCGGTTTCCTACAATGAGCAGTTCTTC
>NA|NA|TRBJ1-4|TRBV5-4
CASSSIGQEKLFF
TGTGCCAGCAGTTCGATCGGACAGGAAAAACTGTTTTTT
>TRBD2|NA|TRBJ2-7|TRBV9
CASSAFDSGGSYEQYF
TGTGCCAGCAGCGCTTTCGATAGCGGGGGATCCTACGAGCAGTACTTC
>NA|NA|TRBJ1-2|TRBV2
CASSENGVPEGYTF
TGTGCCAGCAGTGAAAATGGGGTTCCGGAAGGCTACACCTTC
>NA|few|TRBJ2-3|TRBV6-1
CASSEWWGRGTDTQYF
TGTGCCAGCAGTGAATGGTGGGGGCGAGGCACAGATACGCAGTATTTT
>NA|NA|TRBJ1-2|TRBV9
CASSVLQGSYGYTF
TGTGCCAGCAGCGTACTCCAGGGGAGCTATGGCTACACCTTC
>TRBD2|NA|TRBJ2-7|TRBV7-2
CASSLGREFQGEQYF
TGTGCCAGCAGCTTAGGGCGGGAGTTCCAGGGCGAGCAGTACTTC
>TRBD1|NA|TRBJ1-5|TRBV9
CASSVEGTAYQPQHF
TGTGCCAGCAGCGTAGAGGGGACAGCTTATCAGCCCCAGCATTTT
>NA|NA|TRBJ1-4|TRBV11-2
CASSPSDGGNEKLFF
TGTGCCAGCAGTCCAAGTGACGGGGGGAATGAAAAACTGTTTTTT
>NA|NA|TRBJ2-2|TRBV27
CASSLNRGSGELFF
TGTGCCAGCAGTTTAAACCGAGGATCTGGGGAGCTGTTTTTT
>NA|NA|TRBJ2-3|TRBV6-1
CASSAPGTDTQYF
TGTGCCAGCAGCGCGCCGGGTACAGATACGCAGTATTTT
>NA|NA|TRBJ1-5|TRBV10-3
CATALGDSQPQHF
TGTGCCACCGCCCTGGGGGATAGTCAGCCCCAGCATTTT
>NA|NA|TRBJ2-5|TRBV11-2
CASSFRGQETQYF
TGTGCCAGCAGCTTCAGGGGACAAGAGACCCAGTACTTC
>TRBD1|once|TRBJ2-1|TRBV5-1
CASSSGQINNEQFF
TGCGCCAGCAGCTCGGGACAGATCAACAATGAGCAGTTCTTC
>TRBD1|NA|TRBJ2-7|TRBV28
CASSSPGQGRSYEQYF
TGTGCCAGCAGCTCCCCGGGACAGGGGAGGTCCTACGAGCAGTACTTC
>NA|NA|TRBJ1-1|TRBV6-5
CASSRDEAGEAFF
TGTGCCAGCAGCCGCGATGAGGCCGGGGAAGCTTTCTTT
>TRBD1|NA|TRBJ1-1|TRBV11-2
CASSPGGSNIIMNTEAFF
TGTGCCAGCAGCCCAGGGGGGTCCAACATCATCATGAACACTGAAGCTTTCTTT
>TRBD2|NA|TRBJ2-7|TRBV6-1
CASSRLAGEQYF
TGTGCCAGCAGTCGACTAGCGGGGGAGCAGTACTTC
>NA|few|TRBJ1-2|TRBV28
CASRQNYGYTF
TGTGCCAGTAGACAGAACTATGGCTACACCTTC
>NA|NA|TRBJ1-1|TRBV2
CASSEERGRPEAFF
TGTGCCAGCAGTGAAGAACGGGGGCGACCTGAAGCTTTCTTT
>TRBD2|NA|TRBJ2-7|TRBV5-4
CASSLGGTSGGANEQYF
TGTGCCAGCAGCTTGGGCGGGACTAGCGGGGGGGCCAACGAGCAGTACTTC
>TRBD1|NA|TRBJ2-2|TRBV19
CATPGSGGNTGELFF
TGTGCCACCCCCGGATCAGGGGGTAACACCGGGGAGCTGTTTTTT
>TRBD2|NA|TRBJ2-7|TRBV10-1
CASSPAGGSYEQYF
TGCGCCAGCAGTCCAGCGGGAGGGTCCTACGAGCAGTACTTC
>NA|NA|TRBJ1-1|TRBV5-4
CASSLTASNTEAFF
TGTGCCAGCAGCTTAACAGCCTCGAACACTGAAGCTTTCTTT
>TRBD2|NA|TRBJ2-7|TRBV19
CASSRLAGAYEQYF
TGTGCCAGTAGTCGACTAGCGGGGGCCTACGAGCAGTACTTC
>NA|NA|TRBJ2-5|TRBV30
CAWTGSGVETQYF
TGTGCCTGGACCGGGTCTGGGGTAGAGACCCAGTACTTC
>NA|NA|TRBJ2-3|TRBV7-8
CASSSLLTTDTQYF
TGTGCCAGCAGCTCCCTACTAACCACAGATACGCAGTATTTT
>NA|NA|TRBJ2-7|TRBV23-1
CASSQTLTAYEQYF
TGCGCCAGCAGTCAAACCCTGACAGCCTACGAGCAGTACTTC
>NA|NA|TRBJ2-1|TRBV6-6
CASRRGDNEQFF
TGTGCCAGCAGGCGAGGGGACAATGAGCAGTTCTTC
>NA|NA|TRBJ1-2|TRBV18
CASSQVRGGYGYTF
TGTGCCAGCTCACAGGTCAGGGGTGGCTATGGCTACACCTTC
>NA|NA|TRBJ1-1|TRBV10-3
CAISPGGVNTEAFF
TGTGCCATCAGTCCGGGAGGGGTGAACACTGAAGCTTTCTTT